Below are 3 T cell receptor beta chains sequenced from a single sample in a study of T cells in Graves' hyperthyroidism and ophthalmopathy (dated by TCRdb to about 2019). Receptor amplification or capture employed multiplex PCR. TCRdb names Illumina HiSeq 2000 as the instrument used. TCR beta CDR3 regions were amplified from RNA transcripts. A first-round RT-PCR of the TCR CDR3 used the HTBI primer set with the Qiagen OneStep RT-PCR kit. The public reads were quality trimmed at Q25 with fastp and then assembled into clones with MiXCR by TCRdb, keeping productive beta chains. A single entry per CDR3 protein holds the most common genes and DNA from its merged rows. The sample data list 550,000 to 800,000 distinct CDR3 sequences, and 16% of these were observed just once. The ten largest clones capture under 10% of the sample. Sequenced sample: blood. These receptors were collected from a man aged 18 to 29 with Graves' hyperthyroidism.

This clonotype was detected a few times. The rearrangement uses TRBV5-1 and TRBJ2-1, with 9 positions matching TRBD2. CDR1 is SGHRS and CDR2 is YFSETQ in the germline V gene. The CDR3 extends over 18 amino acids. After removal of 1 base from V and 1 base from J, the junction contained 9 bases not matched to a gene. The CDR3 DNA reads as TGCGCCAGCAGCTTGCCACGCCAGAGCGGGAGGTCCTACAATGAGCAGTTCTTC. Translated, it gives CASSLPRQSGRSYNEQFF. Supplemented by reference TRBV5-1 and TRBJ2-1, the full variable domain reads KAGVTQTPRYLIKTRGQQVTLSCSPISGHRSVSWYQQTPGQGLQFLFEYFSETQRNKGNFPGRFSGRQFSNSRSEMNVSTLELGDSALYLCASSLPRQSGRSYNEQFFGPGTRLTVL.

In its sample, this clonotype was seen many times. J is TRBJ1-1 and V is TRBV5-1; D gene ambiguous. Germline V gene sequence: CDR1 SGHRS, CDR2 YFSETQ. CDR3 length: 15 residues. V lost 4 bases and J 4 bases, leaving 17 bases between the germline ends. CDR3 bases: TGCGCCAGCAGCGAACAAGATGTGGGAAGCACTGAAGCTTTCTTT. Protein product: CASSEQDVGSTEAFF.

V gene TRBV20-1 combines with J gene TRBJ2-2; 7 bases align to TRBD2. This CDR3 has 13 amino acids. CDR1 DFQATT and CDR2 SNEGSKA come from the germline V gene (reference sequence). Germline trimming cut 3 bases from V and 7 bases from J; bases unmatched to any gene: 5. In nucleotides, the CDR3 is TGCAGTGCTAGGGGGGGGGTCGACGGGGAGCTGTTTTTT. This codes for CSARGGVDGELFF.